The sequence of this TCR beta chain was determined in a study of cytomegalovirus exposure and HLA in healthy donors. Findings and limits, study-wide: Sequencing depth across donors, presence/absence analyses assumed, was roughly uniform. CMV serostatus was the only recorded immune exposure for donors.

Details on this clone: The target antigen is unknown.

V lost 7 bases to trimming and J lost 4 bases, with 15 bases between them. This CDR3 contains 14 residues. Germline V lookup: CDR1 SGHRS, CDR2 YFSETQ. A multiplex PCR was run with 60 Vbeta primers and 13 Jbeta primers. The method was immunoSEQ multiplex PCR; TCRdb's version includes in-frame clones alone and lacks a portion of them. The sample lists roughly 180,000 clones, roughly 80% occurring once. The receptor's source is a female donor in good health and CMV-seronegative. The chain employs TRBV5-1 and TRBJ2-1, with D maybe TRBD1 (6 bases). The sequencing sample was made of PBMCs. Written as DNA, the CDR3 is TGCGCCAGCTCATTAGGGGGAGTATACAATGAGCAGTTCTTC. Its translation: CASSLGGVYNEQFF.